What follows is one TCR beta chain and its context. Its antigen is not identified. CDR3 length: 17 residues. The V gene lost 4 bases and the J gene lost 0 bases, with 17 bases spanning the gap. These data come from a study of lymphopenia after photon versus proton radiotherapy. Profiling relied on immunoSEQ multiplex PCR, and the TCRdb table lists in-frame clones only, not all of them. The data hold tens of thousands of clones, with over 80% observed a single time. Study-level findings and limits: After the lymphocyte nadir, photon-treated repertoires showed oligoclonal expansion, especially of CD8+ Temra cells.

The sequence was collected from a man older than 75 with esophageal cancer. The V and J genes are TRBV23-1 and TRBJ2-3, with unresolved D. TRBV23-1 is classed as an ORF, of uncertain function. Sequencing was performed on peripheral blood, taken from a patient treated with proton-based radiotherapy. The DNA for the CDR3 is TGCGCCAGCAGTCCCGCTTTTGGAGACCCTAGCACAGATACGCAGTATTTT. Translating it yields CASSPAFGDPSTDTQYF.